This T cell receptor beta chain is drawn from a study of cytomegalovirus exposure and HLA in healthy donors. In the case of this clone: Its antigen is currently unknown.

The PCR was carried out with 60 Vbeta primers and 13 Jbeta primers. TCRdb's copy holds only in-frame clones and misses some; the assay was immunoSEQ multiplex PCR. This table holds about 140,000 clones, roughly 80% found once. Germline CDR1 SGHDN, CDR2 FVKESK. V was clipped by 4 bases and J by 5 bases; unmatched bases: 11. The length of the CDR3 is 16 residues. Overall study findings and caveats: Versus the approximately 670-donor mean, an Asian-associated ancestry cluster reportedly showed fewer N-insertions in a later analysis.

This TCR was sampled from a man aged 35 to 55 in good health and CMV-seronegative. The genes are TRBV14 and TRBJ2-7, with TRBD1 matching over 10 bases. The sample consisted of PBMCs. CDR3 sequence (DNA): TGTGCCAGCAGCCCACTCGTCCGGGACAGGGGCGACGAGCAGTACTTC. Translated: CASSPLVRDRGDEQYF.